The rows below give T cell receptor beta chains drawn from one sample of a study of beta chain features in type 1 diabetes. Sequencing was performed with immunoSEQ multiplex PCR; in TCRdb, only in-frame clones are kept and a portion is missing. The table shows about 160,000 clones, with roughly 59% occurring only once. The specimen sequenced was naive CD4+ T cells from blood. The source of these receptors is a young man with type 1 diabetes. Both conserved end residues are part of each CDR3. Rows give clone size only sometimes, using once, few, many, or a class for an expanded clone.

j_call: TRBJ2-5; clone_size: .; v_call: TRBV29-1; cdr3_aa: CSVETSLGETQYF
j_call: TRBJ2-4; clone_size: .; v_call: TRBV10-3; cdr3_aa: CAISESSNIQYF
j_call: TRBJ1-6; clone_size: few; v_call: TRBV30; cdr3_aa: CAWNSDSPLHF
j_call: TRBJ2-3; clone_size: .; v_call: TRBV29-1; cdr3_aa: CSVLDSTDTQYF
j_call: TRBJ1-1; clone_size: .; v_call: TRBV14; cdr3_aa: CASSPIWRGASTEAFF
j_call: TRBJ1-1; clone_size: .; v_call: TRBV7-9; cdr3_aa: CASSAAVAFF
j_call: TRBJ2-3; clone_size: .; v_call: TRBV7-9; cdr3_aa: CASMASGTDTQYF
j_call: TRBJ2-1; clone_size: few; v_call: TRBV29-1; cdr3_aa: CSVALGAGGLNEQFF
j_call: TRBJ2-7; clone_size: few; v_call: TRBV30; cdr3_aa: CAWGGGYEQYF
j_call: TRBJ2-3; clone_size: few; v_call: TRBV11-2; cdr3_aa: CASSLETSLVTDTQYF
j_call: TRBJ2-7; clone_size: .; v_call: TRBV6-6; cdr3_aa: CASSLRQGTTYEQYF
j_call: TRBJ2-5; clone_size: .; v_call: TRBV5-1; cdr3_aa: CASRTATLGETQYF
j_call: TRBJ2-5; clone_size: once; v_call: TRBV5-1; cdr3_aa: CASSLAKGQVKETQYF
j_call: TRBJ1-2; clone_size: .; v_call: TRBV4-3; cdr3_aa: CASSQGGQVNYGYTF
j_call: TRBJ2-5; clone_size: once; v_call: TRBV5-1; cdr3_aa: CASSLSGQQETQYF
j_call: TRBJ2-1; clone_size: few; v_call: TRBV2; cdr3_aa: CASRRGSYNEQFF
j_call: TRBJ2-5; clone_size: .; v_call: TRBV7-2; cdr3_aa: CASSQSRGAETQYF
j_call: TRBJ2-3; clone_size: once; v_call: TRBV7-9; cdr3_aa: CASSLTGGHTDTQYF
j_call: TRBJ2-1; clone_size: few; v_call: TRBV7-9; cdr3_aa: CASSLGGSDEQFF
j_call: TRBJ1-6; clone_size: .; v_call: TRBV5-1; cdr3_aa: CASMSGLVRSPLHF
j_call: TRBJ2-7; clone_size: few; v_call: TRBV4-3; cdr3_aa: CASSQDRNSQQYF
j_call: TRBJ2-5; clone_size: .; v_call: TRBV5-1; cdr3_aa: CASSSRTGGSSPPVETQYF
j_call: TRBJ2-7; clone_size: .; v_call: TRBV11-2; cdr3_aa: CASSLDLGAHSYEQYF
j_call: TRBJ1-1; clone_size: few; v_call: TRBV30; cdr3_aa: CAWSAGRTVPMNTEAFF
j_call: TRBJ2-3; clone_size: .; v_call: TRBV2; cdr3_aa: CASMQLEGPDTQYF
j_call: TRBJ2-2; clone_size: .; v_call: TRBV7-2; cdr3_aa: CASSLAVNTGELFF